Listed below are T cell receptor beta chains from one sample, sequenced in a study of cytomegalovirus exposure and HLA in healthy donors. Using immunoSEQ multiplex PCR, the repertoire was profiled, and TCRdb retains in-frame clones only, with some absent. The sample contains 200,000 or so clones, 80% of which appear only once. Sequenced sample: PBMCs. The receptor source for this set is a man between 35 and 55 years old in good health and CMV-seropositive. Both conserved end residues are part of each CDR3. A D gene is named only where the DNA matches it firmly. Clone size is shown for a subset of rows, as once, few, many or a class of expanded clone.

clone_size j_call v_call d_call cdr3_nt cdr3_aa
once TRBJ1-5 TRBV27 - TGTGCCAGCGGGGGAGGGACTTATAGCAATCAGCCCCAGCATTTT CASGGGTYSNQPQHF
few TRBJ1-1 TRBV7-2 TRBD1 TGTGCCAGCAGCTTGCAGGGGGCGGTCTACACTGAAGCTTTCTTT CASSLQGAVYTEAFF
- TRBJ1-1 TRBV11-3 - TGTGCCAGCAGCTCCCAAGGGGGCACTGAAGCTTTCTTT CASSSQGGTEAFF
- TRBJ2-3 TRBV15 - TGTGCCACCAGCAGGCACCCGGGCACAGATACGCAGTATTTT CATSRHPGTDTQYF
once TRBJ1-3 TRBV5-8 TRBD1 TGTGCCAGCAGCTTTACAGGGGACTCTGGAAACACCATATATTTT CASSFTGDSGNTIYF
- TRBJ1-3 TRBV5-1 - TGCGCCAGCAGCATTCGGGGGACTGGAAACACCATATATTTT CASSIRGTGNTIYF
- TRBJ2-7 TRBV5-1 TRBD1 TGCGCCAGCAGCTTGGGGGGGACAGGGGGCTTTTCCTACGAGCAGTACTTC CASSLGGTGGFSYEQYF
- TRBJ2-5 TRBV2 TRBD2 TGTGCCAGCAGTGGGACTAGCGGGGGGCAAGAGACCCAGTACTTC CASSGTSGGQETQYF
once TRBJ1-1 TRBV7-3 TRBD1 TGTGCCAGCGGCTTAGCAGGGGGCACTGAAGCTTTCTTT CASGLAGGTEAFF
- TRBJ2-5 TRBV19 - TGTGCCAGTAGTTTTGACAAAGAAGAGACCCAGTACTTC CASSFDKEETQYF
- TRBJ2-5 TRBV9 - TGTGCCAGCAGCGTAGTAGAAGACCAAGAGACCCAGTACTTC CASSVVEDQETQYF
- TRBJ1-5 TRBV18 - TGTGCCAGCTCAACATTCTTCACGGGACAGCCCCAGCATTTT CASSTFFTGQPQHF
- TRBJ1-1 TRBV6-5 TRBD1 TGTGCCAGCAGCGAGACAGGGAATAAGGCTGAAGCTTTCTTT CASSETGNKAEAFF
- TRBJ2-7 TRBV13 TRBD1 TGTGCCAGCAGCACCGGACAGGCGTCCTACGAGCAGTACTTC CASSTGQASYEQYF
- TRBJ1-3 TRBV30 - TGTGCCCGAGGCGGTCTCTCTGGAAACACCATATATTTT CARGGLSGNTIYF
- TRBJ2-1 TRBV6-5 - TGTGCCAGCAGATCTGACACCAATGAGCAGTTCTTC CASRSDTNEQFF
once TRBJ2-7 TRBV12-2 - TGTGCAAGTCGCTTAGTCTCCCTTGGACTAGCGGACCCCTACGAGCAGTACTTC CASRLVSLGLADPYEQYF
- TRBJ1-2 TRBV27 - TGTGCCAGCAGTCGGGGGGGCAGCTACTATGGCTACACCTTC CASSRGGSYYGYTF
- TRBJ1-3 TRBV5-1 - TGCGCCAGCAGCACCGTAGGGGGGGACCGGAACACCATATATTTT CASSTVGGDRNTIYF
few TRBJ1-2 TRBV5-1 TRBD1 TGCGCCAGCAGCTTGTCCCCGGGACAGGGGACAACCTATGGCTACACCTTC CASSLSPGQGTTYGYTF
- TRBJ2-1 TRBV4-3 TRBD1 TGCGCCAGCAGCCCAACCGGGACAGGGGGGGGGTTCTTC CASSPTGTGGGFF
- TRBJ1-5 TRBV19 - TGTGCCAGTAGTATCGGCAGGGGCTTGAGCAATCAGCCCCAGCATTTT CASSIGRGLSNQPQHF
- TRBJ1-4 TRBV11-2 - TGTGCCAGCAGCTTAGGCAGGGTGGGGGAAAAACTGTTTTTT CASSLGRVGEKLFF
- TRBJ2-5 TRBV29-1 TRBD2 TGCAGCGTTGAGCCTGCGGGAGGCAGGCGAGAGACCCAGTACTTC CSVEPAGGRRETQYF
- TRBJ2-2 TRBV7-2 TRBD2 TGTGCCAGCAGCTTAGCCGGGGGGGCAGGAGGGGAGCTGTTTTTT CASSLAGGAGGELFF
- TRBJ1-4 TRBV28 TRBD1 TGTGCCAGCAGTTCGACAGGGGCGTTAAACGAAAAACTGTTTTTT CASSSTGALNEKLFF
- TRBJ2-7 TRBV9 TRBD1 TGTGCCAGCAGCGTCGGACAGGAAATACCCTACGAGCAGTACTTC CASSVGQEIPYEQYF
- TRBJ1-2 TRBV19 - TGTGCCTGCGGCAGCTTTAACTATGGCTACACCTTC CACGSFNYGYTF
- TRBJ1-3 TRBV27 - TGTGCCAGCAGTCACATAGCAAACACCATATATTTT CASSHIANTIYF
- TRBJ2-7 TRBV5-4 - TGTGCCAGCAGCCCACTAGGAGGTGTAGGCGAGCAGTACTTC CASSPLGGVGEQYF
few TRBJ2-3 TRBV5-5 - TGTGCCAGCAGCTTGGGAACTACGGACACAGATACGCAGTATTTT CASSLGTTDTDTQYF
- TRBJ2-3 TRBV7-9 TRBD1 TGTGCCAGCAGCACACAGGGGGCTGATACAGATACGCAGTATTTT CASSTQGADTDTQYF
once TRBJ1-1 TRBV27 - TGTGCCAGCAGCCTCCTTCTGAACACTGAAGCTTTCTTT CASSLLLNTEAFF
- TRBJ2-1 TRBV5-4 TRBD1 TGTGCCAGCAGCTTGTCCCCGGGACAGCCCCAACGGAATGAGCAGTTCTTC CASSLSPGQPQRNEQFF
- TRBJ2-7 TRBV27 TRBD1 TGTGCCACACACAACAGGGGGAGCTCCTACGAGCAGTACTTC CATHNRGSSYEQYF
- TRBJ2-2 TRBV27 - TGTGCCAGCAGTTTACTAGACCCTAACACCGGGGAGCTGTTTTTT CASSLLDPNTGELFF
- TRBJ2-3 TRBV5-4 - TGTGCCAGCAGCTTTGGGGGCCGAGGAGATACGCAGTATTTT CASSFGGRGDTQYF
- TRBJ2-2 TRBV4-3 TRBD2 TGCGCCAGCAGCCAAGATGTACTAGCGATCGGGGAGCTGTTTTTT CASSQDVLAIGELFF
- TRBJ2-1 TRBV5-4 TRBD1 TGTGCCAGCAGCTTGGGACAGGGGGAAACTTACAATGAGCAGTTCTTC CASSLGQGETYNEQFF
- TRBJ1-1 TRBV5-1 - TGCGCCAGCAGCTCCAGGCTGGACAGTCAAGCTTTCTTT CASSSRLDSQAFF
- TRBJ1-1 TRBV5-1 - TGCGCCAGCAGCCCAGGGACGGGGGTCATGAACACTGAAGCTTTCTTT CASSPGTGVMNTEAFF